One sample yielded the 25 T cell receptor beta chains listed below, sequenced in a study of cytotoxic CD8 clonotypes in ibrutinib-treated CLL. Data came from immunoSEQ multiplex PCR; TCRdb stores just in-frame clones and leaves some out. Among under 200,000 clones, approximately 84% were seen once, and the ten largest hold 4.6%. Sequenced material: PBMCs, taken after 24 months of ibrutinib treatment. The receptors stem from a human donor with chronic lymphocytic leukemia.

The chain recombines TRBV28 with TRBJ2-1; perhaps TRBD1 as D (6 bases). This CDR3 has 15 residues. Looked up from germline, CDR1 is MDHEN and CDR2 is SYDVKM. The ends were cut back, 6 bases at V and 7 bases at J, with 19 bases in the middle. In nucleotides, the CDR3 is TGTGCCAGCAGGCCCCTCGTGGGGGCTAGGAATGAGCAGTTCTTC. This encodes CASRPLVGARNEQFF. The whole variable domain, filled in from reference TRBV28 and TRBJ2-1, reads DVKVTQSSRYLVKRTGEKVFLECVQDMDHENMFWYRQDPGLGLRLIYFSYDVKMKEKGDIPEGYSVSREKKERFSLILESASTNQTSMYLCASRPLVGARNEQFFGPGTRLTVL.

The V and J genes are TRBV4-2 and TRBJ2-7; TRBD2 agrees at 10 bases. Germline V lookup: CDR1 LGHNA, CDR2 YNFKEQ. V gave up 1 base and J gave up 5 bases; unmatched junction bases: 14. The CDR3 loop spans 18 amino acids. The CDR3 DNA sequence: TGTGCCAGCAGCCAAGGCCTATCAACCAGCGGGGGGGCCAACGAGCAGTACTTC. It specifies CASSQGLSTSGGANEQYF.

The chain links TRBV9 to TRBJ2-1; D remains ambiguous. The V gene's germline CDR1 is SGDLS and CDR2 YYNGEE. Between the trimmed V and J ends, which lost 2 bases and 3 bases, there was a span of 9 bases. CDR3 length: 14 residues. The CDR3: CASSVKDGYNEQFF. The CDR3 DNA reads TGTGCCAGCAGCGTGAAGGATGGCTACAATGAGCAGTTCTTC. Combining the CDR3 with reference TRBV9 and TRBJ2-1 gives the whole variable domain DSGVTQTPKHLITATGQRVTLRCSPRSGDLSVYWYQQSLDQGLQFLIQYYNGEERAKGNILERFSAQQFPDLHSELNLSSLELGDSALYFCASSVKDGYNEQFFGPGTRLTVL.

The rearrangement uses TRBV7-3 and TRBJ2-1, with 13 bases fitting TRBD2. The CDR3 totals 17 residues. Per the germline V gene, CDR1 is SGHTA and CDR2 is FQGTGA. V was clipped by 2 bases and J by 6 bases; unmatched bases: 7. CDR3 in amino acids: CASSLPLGLAGANEQFF. The DNA of the CDR3 is TGTGCCAGCAGCTTACCCCTCGGACTAGCGGGAGCCAATGAGCAGTTCTTC.

By proportion, this clone is medium-sized. The gene calls are TRBV19 and TRBJ1-1; 11 bases line up with TRBD1. The germline CDR1 and CDR2 sequences are LNHDA and SQIVND (reference sequence). Losses at the gene ends were 4 bases for V and 1 base for J; bases not matched to a gene: 11. The CDR3 has 18 amino acids. The CDR3 here is CASSTRDRGYSTNTEAFF. CDR3 coding DNA: TGTGCCAGTAGTACGAGGGACAGGGGGTACTCGACGAACACTGAAGCTTTCTTT.

For the CDR3, the DNA is TGTGCCTGTTCAACCGGGACAGGGGTCGAGCAGTACTTC. Translation: CACSTGTGVEQYF. This chain connects TRBV30 to TRBJ2-7; 10 nucleotides line up with TRBD1. With 6 bases clipped from V and 6 bases from J, the junction kept 8 bases outside the gene matches. This CDR3 has 13 residues. Looked up from germline, CDR1 is GTSNPN and CDR2 is SVGIG (reference sequence).

The V call is TRBV30, the J call TRBJ1-6; no clear D gene. The V and J ends lost 0 bases and 3 bases respectively, with 12 bases between them. This CDR3 is 16 amino acids long. The germline V gene encodes CDR1 GTSNPN and CDR2 SVGIG (reference sequence). The CDR3 loop is CAWSVGRARYNSPLHF. For the CDR3, the DNA is TGTGCCTGGAGTGTAGGCCGGGCCCGCTATAATTCACCCCTCCACTTT.

This chain links TRBV11-2 with TRBJ2-7, with TRBD2 matching 7 bases. V dropped 3 bases and J dropped 3; count of bases not matched to a gene: 5. Germline-derived CDR1 and CDR2 are SGHAT and FQNNGV. The CDR3 covers 14 residues. In DNA form, the CDR3 reads TGTGCCAGCAGCTTGCGCGGGAGTAACTACGAGCAGTACTTC. Translated: CASSLRGSNYEQYF.

The gene calls are TRBV12-1 and TRBJ1-4; the table calls TRBD1, which could not be checked here. TRBV12-1 is reported as a pseudogene. The CDR3 contains 15 residues. DNA of the CDR3: TGTGCCAGCAGCTCTCCAGGACAGGGGAATGAAAAACTGTTTTTT. It specifies CASSSPGQGNEKLFF.

The rearrangement joins TRBV7-8 to TRBJ2-7; 14 bases are shared with TRBD2. The V gene's germline CDR1 is SGHVS and CDR2 FQNEAQ. CDR3 length equals 17 residues. Trimming removed 2 bases from V and 1 base from J; junction bases left unmatched: 4. Written as DNA, the CDR3 is TGTGCCAGCAGCTTAAACGGACTAGCGGGAGGTTCCTACGAGCAGTACTTC. Its translation: CASSLNGLAGGSYEQYF.

This rearrangement joins TRBV18 to TRBJ2-7; 13 positions agree with TRBD2. The CDR3 runs 16 residues. Germline V CDR1 and CDR2: KGHSH, LQKENI. V lost 5 bases, J lost 3 bases, and 7 bases stayed unmatched. CDR3 protein: CASSLGLAGVFYEQYF. The CDR3 DNA is TGTGCCAGCTCATTAGGACTAGCGGGAGTTTTCTACGAGCAGTACTTC.

The CDR3: CASSTSSGFRYF. The DNA of the CDR3 is TGTGCCAGCAGTACCTCTTCAGGCTTTAGGTACTTC. This chain connects TRBV6-5 to TRBJ2-7; D gene unclear. Trimming cost V 5 bases and J 12 bases, with 17 bases left between them. CDR1 is MNHEY, CDR2 SVGAGI, per germline. The CDR3 totals 12 residues.

The V and J genes are TRBV2 and TRBJ2-2; D unresolved. This CDR3 comprises 12 residues. The germline CDR1 and CDR2 sequences are SNHLY and FYNNEI. Deletions cut 6 bases from V and 6 bases from J, with 8 bases between. The DNA for the CDR3 is TGTGCCAGCAGGTCCCCCCCCGGGGAGCTGTTTTTT. It yields the protein CASRSPPGELFF.

V and J are TRBV2 and TRBJ1-5, with TRBD1 matching 7 bases. Unmatched junction bases numbered 9, after V lost 6 bases and J lost 4 bases. This CDR3 region has 15 residues. Per germline, CDR1 SNHLY and CDR2 FYNNEI. This CDR3 is CASRPRQGRNQPQHF. The CDR3 coding sequence is TGTGCCAGCAGACCTCGACAGGGAAGGAATCAGCCCCAGCATTTT.

CDR3 sequence (DNA): TGTGCCAGCAGTGACGTAGCATCAGATACGCAGTATTTT. Protein product: CASSDVASDTQYF. This chain links TRBV6-4 with TRBJ2-3; D is uncertain. Germline CDR1 reads MRHNA; CDR2 reads SNTAGT. The CDR3 contains 13 residues. The ends were cut back, 2 bases at V and 4 bases at J, with 7 bases in the middle.

V gene TRBV6-4 combines with J gene TRBJ2-7, with 8 nucleotides matching TRBD1. The germline CDR1 and CDR2 sequences are MRHNA and SNTAGT. The CDR3 consists of 15 residues. V gave up 6 bases and J gave up 1 base; unmatched junction bases: 8. CDR3: CASSRLDRESYEQYF. The CDR3 DNA sequence: TGTGCCAGCAGCCGACTGGACAGGGAGTCCTACGAGCAGTACTTC.

This clone was counted once. The chain couples TRBV6-1 to TRBJ2-7; TRBD1 matches 8 bases. The V gene end was trimmed by 6 bases and the J gene end by 5 bases; junction bases not matched to a gene: 12. This CDR3 has 15 residues. The germline gives CDR1 MNHNS, CDR2 SASEGT. CDR3 DNA: TGTGCCAGCAGAGGGAGACAGGGGATAATCGACGAGCAGTACTTC. It is translated as CASRGRQGIIDEQYF.

This sequence joins TRBV25-1 and TRBJ1-6, with D possibly being TRBD1 (5 bases). The CDR3 runs 15 residues. CDR1 MGHDK and CDR2 SYGVNS come from the germline V gene. V lost 5 bases to trimming and J lost 3 bases, with 11 bases between them. CDR3 sequence: CASSNQTDYNSPLHF. CDR3 bases: TGTGCCAGCAGTAACCAGACAGACTATAATTCACCCCTCCACTTT.

The gene calls are TRBV5-1 and TRBJ2-1; 8 bases match TRBD2. Per the germline V gene, CDR1 is SGHRS and CDR2 is YFSETQ. The CDR3 is 12 amino acids. Germline trimming cut 7 bases from V and 4 bases from J; bases unmatched to any gene: 1. The CDR3 protein is CASRGGYNEQFF. The CDR3, as DNA: TGCGCCAGCCGGGGGGGTTACAATGAGCAGTTCTTC. The complete variable domain, with remaining parts taken from reference TRBV5-1 and TRBJ2-1, reads KAGVTQTPRYLIKTRGQQVTLSCSPISGHRSVSWYQQTPGQGLQFLFEYFSETQRNKGNFPGRFSGRQFSNSRSEMNVSTLELGDSALYLCASRGGYNEQFFGPGTRLTVL.

The CDR3 loop reads CASSIPGTGANYEQYF. The CDR3 coding sequence is TGTGCCAGCAGCATACCCGGGACAGGGGCCAACTACGAGCAGTACTTC. The gene calls are TRBV7-9 and TRBJ2-7, with 10 bases that match TRBD1. The trim removed 5 bases at V and 3 bases at J, leaving 10 bases unmatched. The V gene's germline CDR1 is SEHNR and CDR2 FQNEAQ (reference sequence). This CDR3 region has 16 residues.

This clone was counted between two and nine times. The CDR3 loop is CARDTGTGSTGELFF. The CDR3 nucleotides read TGTGCCAGGGATACCGGGACAGGATCCACCGGGGAGCTGTTTTTT. V usage is TRBV7-9 and J usage is TRBJ2-2, with 8 bases that match TRBD1. After removal of 9 bases from V and 4 bases from J, the junction contained 10 bases not matched to a gene. The CDR3 runs 15 residues. From germline, CDR1 is SEHNR and CDR2 FQNEAQ (reference sequence). Together with reference TRBV7-9 and TRBJ2-2, the CDR3 gives the full variable domain: DTGVSQNPRHKITKRGQNVTFRCDPISEHNRLYWYRQTLGQGPEFLTYFQNEAQLEKSRLLSDRFSAERPKGSFSTLEIQRTEQGDSAMYLCARDTGTGSTGELFFGEGSRLTVL.

The rearrangement joins TRBV7-2 to TRBJ1-4; no firm D call. V was clipped by 1 base and J by 8 bases, with 8 bases between them. Germline V gives CDR1 SGHTA, CDR2 FQGNSA. The CDR3 consists of 13 residues. The CDR3 sequence: CASSLGFPEKLFF. The CDR3 DNA follows: TGTGCCAGCAGCTTAGGTTTCCCCGAAAAACTGTTTTTT.

This clone occurred once. V and J are TRBV5-5 and TRBJ1-3; 7 nucleotides line up with TRBD1. The CDR3 spans 15 residues. Germline lookup yields CDR1 SGHKS and CDR2 YYEKEE (reference sequence). The V segment lost 3 bases and the J segment 4 bases; nucleotides outside the gene matches: 7. The CDR3 loop reads CASSSTDRNGNTIYF. The CDR3 nucleotides are TGTGCCAGCAGCTCTACGGACAGGAACGGAAACACCATATATTTT.

This sequence joins TRBV6-4 and TRBJ1-1; 7 nucleotides line up with TRBD1. The CDR3 runs 15 residues. Germline values: CDR1 MRHNA, CDR2 SNTAGT. V was pared by 1 base and J by 10 bases, with 12 bases of the junction left unmatched. CDR3 DNA sequence: TGTGCCAGCAGTGACTGTAAAGAGGGGGCGCCGACAGCTTTCTTT. Translation gives CASSDCKEGAPTAFF.

A single count supports this clone. CDR3 loop: CASSLDISQETQYF. CDR3 sequence (DNA): TGTGCCAGCAGCTTAGACATCTCCCAAGAGACCCAGTACTTC. The chain has TRBV5-4 and TRBJ2-5; D gene uncertain. CDR1 and CDR2 (germline): SGHNT, YYREEE (reference sequence). The CDR3 length is 14 residues. Trimming left V 2 bases short and J 1 base short, with 9 bases between.